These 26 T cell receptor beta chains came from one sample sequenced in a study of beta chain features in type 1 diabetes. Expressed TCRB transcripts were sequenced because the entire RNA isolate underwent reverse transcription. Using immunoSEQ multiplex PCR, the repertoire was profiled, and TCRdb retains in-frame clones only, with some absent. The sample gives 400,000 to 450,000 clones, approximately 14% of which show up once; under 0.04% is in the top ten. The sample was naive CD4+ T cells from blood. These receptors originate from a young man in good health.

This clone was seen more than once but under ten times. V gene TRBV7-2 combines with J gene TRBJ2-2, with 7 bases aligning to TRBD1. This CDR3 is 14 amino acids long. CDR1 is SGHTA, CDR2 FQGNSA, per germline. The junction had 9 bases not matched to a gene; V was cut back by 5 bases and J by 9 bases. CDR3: CASSVQQGFRELFF. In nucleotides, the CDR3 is TGTGCCAGCAGCGTTCAACAGGGGTTCAGGGAGCTGTTTTTT.

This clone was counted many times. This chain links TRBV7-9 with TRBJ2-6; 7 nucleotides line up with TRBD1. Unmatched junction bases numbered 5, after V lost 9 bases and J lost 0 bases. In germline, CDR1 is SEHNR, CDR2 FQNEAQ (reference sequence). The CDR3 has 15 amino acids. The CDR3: CASGQVDSGANVLTF. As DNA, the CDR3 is TGTGCCAGTGGACAGGTGGACTCTGGGGCCAACGTCCTGACTTTC.

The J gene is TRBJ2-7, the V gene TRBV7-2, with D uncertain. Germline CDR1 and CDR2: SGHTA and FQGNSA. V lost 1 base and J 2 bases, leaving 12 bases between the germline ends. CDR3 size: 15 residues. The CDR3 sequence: CASSLDGSRPYEQYV. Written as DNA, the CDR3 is TGTGCCAGCAGCTTAGATGGCTCCCGCCCCTACGAGCAGTACGTC.

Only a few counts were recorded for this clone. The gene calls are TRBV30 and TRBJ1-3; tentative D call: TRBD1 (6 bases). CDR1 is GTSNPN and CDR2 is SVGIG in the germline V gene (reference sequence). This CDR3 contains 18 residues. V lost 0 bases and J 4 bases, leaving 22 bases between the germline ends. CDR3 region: CAWSVFRAGDPKGNTIYF. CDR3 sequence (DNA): TGTGCCTGGAGTGTATTTAGGGCAGGGGACCCCAAGGGAAACACCATATATTTT.

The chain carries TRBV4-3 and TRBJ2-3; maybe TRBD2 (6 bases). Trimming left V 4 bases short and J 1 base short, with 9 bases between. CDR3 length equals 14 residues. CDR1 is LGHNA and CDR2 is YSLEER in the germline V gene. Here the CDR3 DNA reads TGCGCCAGCAGCCGGGACTCCGGCACAGATACGCAGTATTTT. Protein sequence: CASSRDSGTDTQYF.

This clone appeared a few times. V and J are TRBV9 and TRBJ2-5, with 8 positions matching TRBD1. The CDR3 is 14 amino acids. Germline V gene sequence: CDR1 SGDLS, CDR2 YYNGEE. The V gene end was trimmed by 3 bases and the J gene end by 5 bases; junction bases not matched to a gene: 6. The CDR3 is CASSGTGRTETQYF. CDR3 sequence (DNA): TGTGCCAGCAGCGGGACAGGGAGGACGGAGACCCAGTACTTC. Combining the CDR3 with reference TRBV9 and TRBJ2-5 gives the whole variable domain DSGVTQTPKHLITATGQRVTLRCSPRSGDLSVYWYQQSLDQGLQFLIQYYNGEERAKGNILERFSAQQFPDLHSELNLSSLELGDSALYFCASSGTGRTETQYFGPGTRLLVL.

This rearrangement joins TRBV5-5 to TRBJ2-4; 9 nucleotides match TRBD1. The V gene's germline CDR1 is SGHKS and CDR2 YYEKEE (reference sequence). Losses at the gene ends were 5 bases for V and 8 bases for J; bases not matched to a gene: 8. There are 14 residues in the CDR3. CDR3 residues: CASSGQGIIDIQYF. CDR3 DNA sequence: TGTGCCAGCAGTGGACAGGGGATTATAGACATTCAGTACTTC. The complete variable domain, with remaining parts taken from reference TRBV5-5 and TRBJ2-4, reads DAGVTQSPTHLIKTRGQQVTLRCSPISGHKSVSWYQQVLGQGPQFIFQYYEKEERGRGNFPDRFSARQFPNYSSELNVNALLLGDSALYLCASSGQGIIDIQYFGAGTRLSVL.

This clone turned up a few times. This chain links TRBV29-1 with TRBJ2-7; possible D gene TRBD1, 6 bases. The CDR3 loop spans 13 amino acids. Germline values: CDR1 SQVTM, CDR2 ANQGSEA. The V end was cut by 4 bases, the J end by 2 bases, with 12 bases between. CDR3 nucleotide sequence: TGCAGCGTTGCGGTACAGGGTCCCTACGAGCAGTACTTC. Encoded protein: CSVAVQGPYEQYF.

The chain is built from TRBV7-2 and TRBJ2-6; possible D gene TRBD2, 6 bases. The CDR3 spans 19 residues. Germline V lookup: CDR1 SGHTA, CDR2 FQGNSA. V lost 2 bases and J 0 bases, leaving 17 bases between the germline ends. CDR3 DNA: TGTGCCAGCAGCTTAATGGGCCGGGAGCCCTTCTCTGGGGCCAACGTCCTGACTTTC. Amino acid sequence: CASSLMGREPFSGANVLTF. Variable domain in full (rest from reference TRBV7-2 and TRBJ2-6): GAGVSQSPSNKVTEKGKDVELRCDPISGHTALYWYRQSLGQGLEFLIYFQGNSAPDKSGLPSDRFSAERTGGSVSTLTIQRTQQEDSAVYLCASSLMGREPFSGANVLTFGAGSRLTVL.

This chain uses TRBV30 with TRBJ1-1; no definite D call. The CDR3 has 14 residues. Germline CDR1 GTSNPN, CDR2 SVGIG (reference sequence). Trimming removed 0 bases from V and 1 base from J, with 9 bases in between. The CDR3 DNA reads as TGTGCCTGGAGTGTGTTGGGTGGGAACACTGAAGCTTTCTTT. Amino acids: CAWSVLGGNTEAFF. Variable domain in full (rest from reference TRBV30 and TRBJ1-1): SQTIHQWPATLVQPVGSPLSLECTVEGTSNPNLYWYRQAAGRGLQLLFYSVGIGQISSEVPQNLSASRPQDRQFILSSKKLLLSDSGFYLCAWSVLGGNTEAFFGQGTRLTVV.

The DNA for the CDR3 is TGTGCCAGCAGCCTAGGGACACAGAATGAAAAACTGTTTTTT. It yields the protein CASSLGTQNEKLFF. This chain joins TRBV9 and TRBJ1-4; a possible D gene is TRBD1 (6 bases). Germline CDR1 reads SGDLS; CDR2 reads YYNGEE. The V and J ends lost 4 bases and 5 bases respectively, with 12 bases between them. The CDR3 is 14 residues long. Together with reference TRBV9 and TRBJ1-4, the CDR3 gives the full variable domain: DSGVTQTPKHLITATGQRVTLRCSPRSGDLSVYWYQQSLDQGLQFLIQYYNGEERAKGNILERFSAQQFPDLHSELNLSSLELGDSALYFCASSLGTQNEKLFFGSGTQLSVL.

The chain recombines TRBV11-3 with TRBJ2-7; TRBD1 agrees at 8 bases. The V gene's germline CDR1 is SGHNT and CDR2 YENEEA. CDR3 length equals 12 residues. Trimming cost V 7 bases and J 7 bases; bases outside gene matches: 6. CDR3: CASMDRAGEQYV. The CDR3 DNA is TGTGCCAGCATGGACAGGGCAGGAGAGCAGTACGTC.

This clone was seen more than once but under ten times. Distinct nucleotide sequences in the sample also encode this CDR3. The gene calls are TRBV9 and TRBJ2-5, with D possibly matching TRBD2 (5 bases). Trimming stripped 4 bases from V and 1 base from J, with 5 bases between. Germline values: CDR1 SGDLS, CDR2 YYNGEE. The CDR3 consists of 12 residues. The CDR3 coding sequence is TGTGCCAGCAGCCGGGGCCAAGAGACCCAGTACTTC. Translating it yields CASSRGQETQYF.

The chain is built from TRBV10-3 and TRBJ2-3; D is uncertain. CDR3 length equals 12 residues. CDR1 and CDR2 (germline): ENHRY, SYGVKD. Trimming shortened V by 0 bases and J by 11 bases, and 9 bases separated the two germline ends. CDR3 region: CAISESSGGQYF. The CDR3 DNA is TGTGCCATCAGTGAGTCTTCCGGTGGGCAGTATTTT.

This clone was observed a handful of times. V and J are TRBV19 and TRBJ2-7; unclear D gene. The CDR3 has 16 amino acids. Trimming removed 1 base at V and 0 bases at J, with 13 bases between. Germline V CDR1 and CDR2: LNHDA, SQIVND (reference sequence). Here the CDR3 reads CASSIGGTVSSYEQYF. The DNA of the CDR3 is TGTGCCAGTAGTATAGGAGGAACAGTTAGCTCCTACGAGCAGTACTTC.

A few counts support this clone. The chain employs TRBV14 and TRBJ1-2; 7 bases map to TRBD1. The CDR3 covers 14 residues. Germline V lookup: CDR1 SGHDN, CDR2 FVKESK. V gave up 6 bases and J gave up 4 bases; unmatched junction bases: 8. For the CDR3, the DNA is TGTGCCAGCAGACCTACAGGGGCGGTCTATGGCTACACCTTC. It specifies CASRPTGAVYGYTF.

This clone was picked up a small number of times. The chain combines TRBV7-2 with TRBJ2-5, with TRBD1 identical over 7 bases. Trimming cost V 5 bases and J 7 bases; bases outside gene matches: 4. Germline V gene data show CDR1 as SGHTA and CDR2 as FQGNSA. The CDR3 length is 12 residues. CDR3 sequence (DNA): TGTGCCAGCAGCATCAACAGGGGGACCCAGTACTTC. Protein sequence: CASSINRGTQYF.

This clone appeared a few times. The CDR3 protein is CASSSQTGRNTEAFF. For the CDR3, the DNA is TGTGCCAGCAGCTCTCAGACAGGGCGGAACACTGAAGCTTTCTTT. The chain links TRBV7-2 to TRBJ1-1; the match to TRBD1 covers 7 bases. This CDR3 spans 15 amino acids. Trimming took 4 bases from V and 1 from J; bases not matched to a gene: 6. CDR1 is SGHTA and CDR2 is FQGNSA in the germline V gene.

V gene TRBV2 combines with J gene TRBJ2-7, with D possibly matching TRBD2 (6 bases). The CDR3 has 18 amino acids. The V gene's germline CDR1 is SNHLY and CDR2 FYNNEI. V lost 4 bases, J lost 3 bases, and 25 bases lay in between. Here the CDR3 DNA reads TGTGCCAGCAGTGTGCGACAACACCCGATCGGGACTCGCTACGAGCAGTACTTC. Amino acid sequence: CASSVRQHPIGTRYEQYF.

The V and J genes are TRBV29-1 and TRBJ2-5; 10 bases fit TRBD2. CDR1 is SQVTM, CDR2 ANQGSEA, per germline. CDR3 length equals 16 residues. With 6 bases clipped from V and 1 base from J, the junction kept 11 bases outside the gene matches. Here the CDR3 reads CSVPGISGRPQETQYF. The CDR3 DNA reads TGCAGCGTCCCCGGGATTAGCGGGAGGCCCCAAGAGACCCAGTACTTC.

CDR3: CASSELFYGYTF. CDR3 DNA: TGTGCCAGCAGTGAATTATTCTATGGCTACACCTTC. The chain uses TRBV25-1 and TRBJ1-2; unclear D gene. V was trimmed by 1 base and J by 4 bases, leaving 4 bases between them. CDR1 is MGHDK and CDR2 is SYGVNS in the germline V gene. The CDR3 contains 12 residues.

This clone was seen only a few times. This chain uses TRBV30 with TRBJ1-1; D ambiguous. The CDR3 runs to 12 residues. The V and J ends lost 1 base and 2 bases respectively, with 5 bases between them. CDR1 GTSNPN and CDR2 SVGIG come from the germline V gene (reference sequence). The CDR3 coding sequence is TGTGCCTGGAGTGCGACAAACACTGAAGCTTTCTTT. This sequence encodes CAWSATNTEAFF.

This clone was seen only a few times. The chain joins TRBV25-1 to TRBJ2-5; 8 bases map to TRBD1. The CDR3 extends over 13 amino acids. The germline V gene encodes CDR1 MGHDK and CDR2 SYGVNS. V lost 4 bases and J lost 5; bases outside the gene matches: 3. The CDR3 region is CASSGTGGETQYF. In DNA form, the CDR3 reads TGTGCCAGCAGTGGAACAGGGGGGGAGACCCAGTACTTC.

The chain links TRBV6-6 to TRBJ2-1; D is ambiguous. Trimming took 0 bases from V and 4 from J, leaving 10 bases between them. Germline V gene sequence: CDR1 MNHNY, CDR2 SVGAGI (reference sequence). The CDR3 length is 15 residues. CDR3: CASSYSADLYNEQFF. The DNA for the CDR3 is TGTGCCAGCAGTTACTCCGCGGACCTTTACAATGAGCAGTTCTTC.

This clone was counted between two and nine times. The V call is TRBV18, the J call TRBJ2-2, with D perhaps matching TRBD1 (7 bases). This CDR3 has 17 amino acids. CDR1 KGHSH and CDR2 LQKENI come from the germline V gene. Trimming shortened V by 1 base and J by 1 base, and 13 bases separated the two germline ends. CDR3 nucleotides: TGTGCCAGCTCACCACAGGGGACAGCGGGGAACACCGGGGAGCTGTTTTTT. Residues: CASSPQGTAGNTGELFF. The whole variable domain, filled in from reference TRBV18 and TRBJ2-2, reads NAGVMQNPRHLVRRRGQEARLRCSPMKGHSHVYWYRQLPEEGLKFMVYLQKENIIDESGMPKERFSAEFPKEGPSILRIQQVVRGDSAAYFCASSPQGTAGNTGELFFGEGSRLTVL.

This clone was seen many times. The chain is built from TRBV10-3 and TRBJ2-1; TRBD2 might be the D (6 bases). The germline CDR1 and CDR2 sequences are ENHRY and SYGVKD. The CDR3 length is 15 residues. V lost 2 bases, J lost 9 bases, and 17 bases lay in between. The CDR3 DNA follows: TGTGCCATCAGTGAGAGGGTAGCGGCTCGTAGTGAGCAGTTCTTC. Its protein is CAISERVAARSEQFF.